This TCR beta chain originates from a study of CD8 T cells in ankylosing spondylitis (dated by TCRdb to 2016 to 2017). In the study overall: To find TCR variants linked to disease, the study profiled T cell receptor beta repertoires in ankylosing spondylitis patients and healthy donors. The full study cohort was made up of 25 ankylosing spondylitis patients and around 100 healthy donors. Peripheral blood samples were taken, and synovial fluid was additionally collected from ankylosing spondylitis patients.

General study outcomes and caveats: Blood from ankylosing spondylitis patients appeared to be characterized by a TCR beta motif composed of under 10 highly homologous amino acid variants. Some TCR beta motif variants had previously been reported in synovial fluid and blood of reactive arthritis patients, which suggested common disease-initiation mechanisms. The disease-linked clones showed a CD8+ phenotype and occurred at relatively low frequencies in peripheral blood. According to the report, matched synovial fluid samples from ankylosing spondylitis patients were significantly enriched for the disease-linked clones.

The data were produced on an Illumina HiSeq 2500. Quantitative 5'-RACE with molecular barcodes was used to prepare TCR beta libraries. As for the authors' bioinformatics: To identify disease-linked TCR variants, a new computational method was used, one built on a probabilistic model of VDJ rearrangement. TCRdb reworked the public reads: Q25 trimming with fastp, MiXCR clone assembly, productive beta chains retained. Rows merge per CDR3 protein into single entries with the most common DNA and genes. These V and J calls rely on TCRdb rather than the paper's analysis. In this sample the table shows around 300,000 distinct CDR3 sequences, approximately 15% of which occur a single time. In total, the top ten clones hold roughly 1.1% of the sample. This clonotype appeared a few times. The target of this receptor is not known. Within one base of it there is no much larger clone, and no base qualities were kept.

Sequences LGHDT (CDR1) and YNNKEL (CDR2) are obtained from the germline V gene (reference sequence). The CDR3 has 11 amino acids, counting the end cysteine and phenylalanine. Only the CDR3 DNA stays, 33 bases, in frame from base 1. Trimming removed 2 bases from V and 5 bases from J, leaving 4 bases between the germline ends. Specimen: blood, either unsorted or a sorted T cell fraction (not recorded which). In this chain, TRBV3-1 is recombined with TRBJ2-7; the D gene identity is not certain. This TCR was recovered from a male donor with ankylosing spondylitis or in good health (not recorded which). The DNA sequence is TGTGCCAGCAGCCAAAAGAACGAGCAGTACTTC. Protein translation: CASSQKNEQYF.